The T cell receptor beta chain described here comes from a study of Graves' ophthalmopathy and Graves' hyperthyroidism. This clonotype was seen at least ten times. RNA transcripts yielded amplified TCR beta CDR3 regions. The first round was an RT-PCR with HTBI primers, and the second round was a multiplex PCR. MiXCR was run by TCRdb on the multiplex PCR reads, yielding one entry per CDR3 protein. The sample lists 580,000 or so distinct CDR3 sequences, 35% to 45% occurring once. CDR1 is MGHRA and CDR2 is YSYEKL in the germline V gene. The ends were cut back, 3 bases at V and 5 bases at J, with 14 bases in the middle. This CDR3 comprises 15 residues.

The sequenced sample was peripheral blood or thyroid tissue (not recorded which). The genes are TRBV4-1 and TRBJ1-5, with a weak D call TRBD1 (6 bases). This sequence originates from an adult man with Graves' hyperthyroidism. The CDR3 DNA reads TGCGCCAGCAGCCAGGCCACAGGGTACGATCAGCCCCAGCATTTT. Translated, it gives CASSQATGYDQPQHF.